This is a list of T cell receptor beta chains from one sample in a study of Graves' ophthalmopathy and Graves' hyperthyroidism. Each CDR3 protein gets one entry after TCRdb re-called the multiplex PCR reads with MiXCR. The profile covers around 1.1 million distinct CDR3 sequences, with about two fifths appearing a single time and roughly 10% taken by the ten largest. The sequenced sample consisted of peripheral blood or thyroid tissue (not recorded which). These receptors were obtained from an adult man with Graves' hyperthyroidism. The CDR3 runs from the conserved cysteine through the conserved F or W. A D gene is named only where the DNA matches it firmly. Rows give clone size only sometimes, using once, few, many, or a class for an expanded clone.

j_gene	d_gene	v_gene	abundance	CDR3aa	CDR3nt
TRBJ2-5	TRBD1	TRBV6-2/TRBV6-3	few	CASSRQGFKLETQYF	TGTGCCAGCAGTAGACAGGGCTTTAAGTTGGAGACCCAGTACTTC
TRBJ2-5	NA	TRBV5-1	NA	CASSPQDSNPQETQYF	TGCGCCAGCAGCCCACAAGACAGCAACCCCCAAGAGACCCAGTACTTC
TRBJ1-1	TRBD1	TRBV29-1	NA	CSVRLRQGRNTEAFF	TGCAGCGTTCGCCTTCGACAGGGAAGGAACACTGAAGCTTTCTTT
TRBJ2-5	NA	TRBV6-6	NA	CASSDDSWEKQETQYF	TGTGCCAGCAGTGACGACAGTTGGGAAAAACAAGAGACCCAGTACTTC
TRBJ1-6	TRBD1	TRBV15	NA	CATSREPGQGTNSPLHF	TGTGCCACCAGCAGGGAGCCGGGACAGGGGACAAATTCACCCCTCCACTTT
TRBJ2-2	NA	TRBV5-1	many	CASKPGGNTYGELFF	TGCGCCAGCAAACCTGGGGGCAATACATACGGGGAGCTGTTTTTT
TRBJ1-6	NA	TRBV6-1	few	CASTESLYNSPLHF	TGTGCCAGCACAGAATCCCTCTATAATTCACCCCTCCACTTT
TRBJ1-1	NA	TRBV11-2	many	CASSPQTAEAFF	TGTGCCAGCAGCCCACAGACAGCTGAAGCTTTCTTT
TRBJ1-1	TRBD1	TRBV5-5	NA	CASSLGQGSNTEAFF	TGTGCCAGCAGCTTGGGACAGGGTTCGAACACTGAAGCTTTCTTT
TRBJ1-2	TRBD1	TRBV7-8	many	CASSFSQGAANYGYTF	TGTGCCAGCAGCTTCTCCCAGGGGGCGGCCAACTATGGCTACACCTTC
TRBJ2-5	NA	TRBV19	many	CVGLGTPVDQETQYF	TGTGTGGGACTCGGGACACCCGTCGACCAAGAGACCCAGTACTTC
TRBJ1-2	NA	TRBV12-3/TRBV12-4	NA	CASRPPNRDGYTF	TGTGCCAGCAGACCACCGAACAGGGACGGCTACACCTTC
TRBJ2-5	NA	TRBV12-3/TRBV12-4	few	CASSFRVTQETQYF	TGTGCCAGCAGTTTCAGGGTGACCCAAGAGACCCAGTACTTC
TRBJ1-1	NA	TRBV5-4	NA	CASSLVPAGEAFF	TGTGCCAGCAGCTTGGTGCCAGCTGGCGAAGCTTTCTTT
TRBJ2-2	TRBD2	TRBV20-1	many	CSATGVAGVAGELFF	TGCAGTGCTACCGGGGTAGCGGGAGTTGCCGGGGAGCTGTTTTTT
TRBJ1-2	NA	TRBV11-2	few	CASSSPRRGRGYGYTF	TGTGCCAGCAGCTCCCCCCGGAGAGGCAGGGGCTATGGCTACACCTTC
TRBJ2-7	NA	TRBV19	NA	CASSMSLAETYEQYF	TGTGCCAGTAGTATGTCTCTAGCAGAAACCTACGAGCAGTACTTC
TRBJ2-7	NA	TRBV9	many	CASSVTGLVGEQYF	TGTGCCAGCAGCGTTACAGGGCTGGTTGGAGAGCAGTACTTC
TRBJ1-1	NA	TRBV12-3/TRBV12-4	NA	CASSVPRGGTEAFF	TGTGCCAGCTCGGTTCCCAGGGGCGGTACTGAAGCTTTCTTT
TRBJ1-5	NA	TRBV20-1	NA	CSARPRPQHF	TGCAGTGCAAGGCCCCGGCCCCAGCATTTT
TRBJ1-4	NA	TRBV10-3	NA	CASGTSYEKLFF	TGTGCCAGCGGGACAAGCTATGAAAAACTGTTTTTT
TRBJ2-7	NA	TRBV7-9	NA	CASSPLRDPYEQYF	TGTGCCAGCAGCCCCCTCCGGGACCCCTACGAGCAGTACTTC
TRBJ2-7	NA	TRBV27	NA	CASSPDISQPQQYF	TGTGCCAGCAGCCCGGACATTAGCCAGCCCCAGCAGTACTTC
TRBJ1-5	NA	TRBV7-8	many	CASSLNPAAEKPQHF	TGTGCCAGCAGCCTCAACCCCGCCGCGGAGAAGCCCCAGCATTTT
TRBJ1-1	NA	TRBV29-1	NA	CSVQGLAFF	TGCAGCGTCCAGGGTCTTGCTTTCTTT
TRBJ1-5	TRBD1	TRBV20-1	few	CSAMSGTGAYSNQPQHF	TGCAGTGCTATGAGTGGGACAGGCGCCTATAGCAATCAGCCCCAGCATTTT
TRBJ1-2	TRBD1	TRBV10-1	NA	CASSPTGGADYTF	TGCGCCAGCAGCCCGACAGGGGGCGCGGACTACACCTTC
TRBJ1-1	TRBD1	TRBV10-3	few	CASSKNPRTGGNTEAFF	TGTGCCAGCAGTAAAAACCCGCGGACAGGCGGGAACACTGAAGCTTTCTTT
TRBJ1-4	TRBD1	TRBV10-3	many	CAISEQGAGEKLFF	TGTGCCATCAGTGAACAGGGGGCCGGAGAAAAACTGTTTTTT
TRBJ2-5	NA	TRBV7-2	NA	CASTPGIRTQETQYF	TGTGCCAGCACCCCGGGGATTAGGACCCAAGAGACCCAGTACTTC
TRBJ1-5	NA	TRBV30	NA	CAWSEQGHQPQHF	TGTGCCTGGAGCGAACAGGGTCACCAGCCCCAGCATTTT
TRBJ2-5	TRBD1	TRBV9	few	CASSVEGGLGETQYF	TGTGCCAGCAGCGTAGAAGGGGGCTTGGGAGAGACCCAGTACTTC
TRBJ2-5	NA	TRBV6-5	NA	CASSYRATQETQYF	TGTGCCAGCAGTTACCGTGCGACGCAAGAGACCCAGTACTTC
TRBJ1-2	NA	TRBV7-9	many	CASSLSESYTF	TGTGCCAGCAGCTTAAGTGAGAGCTACACCTTC
TRBJ2-7	NA	TRBV29-1	many	CSGTTWTREQYF	TGCAGCGGGACGACCTGGACTCGGGAGCAGTACTTC
TRBJ2-7	TRBD2	TRBV29-1	few	CSVGDYEQCF	TGCAGCGTTGGGGACTACGAGCAGTGCTTC
TRBJ2-5	TRBD2	TRBV5-5	many	CASSPPGLAGGETQYF	TGTGCCAGCAGCCCACCCGGACTAGCGGGGGGGGAGACCCAGTACTTC
TRBJ2-5	TRBD2	TRBV5-1	NA	CASRLAVQETQYF	TGCGCCAGCCGGCTAGCGGTTCAAGAGACCCAGTACTTC
TRBJ1-6	NA	TRBV10-3	NA	CAISASGDRGSPLHF	TGTGCCATCAGTGCCTCGGGGGATAGGGGGTCACCCCTCCACTTT
TRBJ1-6	NA	TRBV14	many	CASSQQTGINSPLHF	TGTGCCAGCAGCCAACAAACAGGAATCAATTCACCCCTCCACTTT
TRBJ2-7	TRBD1	TRBV25-1	NA	CAAQGFAKQYF	TGTGCCGCACAGGGGTTCGCCAAGCAGTACTTC
TRBJ2-7	TRBD2	TRBV20-1	NA	CSARDRVGAGGSYGQYF	TGCAGTGCTAGAGATAGGGTCGGAGCGGGAGGGTCCTACGGGCAGTACTTC
TRBJ1-5	NA	TRBV7-2	many	CASSPQSGIDQPQHF	TGTGCCAGCAGCCCCCAATCGGGAATTGATCAGCCCCAGCATTTT
TRBJ1-6	NA	TRBV30	few	CAWSVIVGEALHF	TGTGCCTGGAGTGTTATAGTAGGGGAGGCCCTCCACTTT
TRBJ1-2	NA	TRBV11-2	NA	CASSLDRDGGRYTF	TGTGCCAGCAGCTTAGATCGGGACGGGGGCCGCTACACCTTC
TRBJ1-4	NA	TRBV6-5	NA	CASRQKLFF	TGTGCCAGCAGACAAAAACTGTTTTTT
TRBJ2-2	NA	TRBV2	few	CASSGRMILRELFF	TGTGCCAGCAGCGGCAGGATGATTCTACGGGAGCTGTTTTTT
TRBJ1-2	NA	TRBV7-2	NA	CASSESTRVSFTFAYGYTF	TGCGCCAGCAGTGAGTCGACTCGGGTCAGCTTTACCTTTGCCTATGGCTACACCTTC
TRBJ2-3	TRBD2	TRBV29-1	NA	CSVERGGNTDTQYF	TGCAGCGTTGAACGCGGGGGGAACACAGATACGCAGTATTTT
TRBJ2-5	TRBD1	TRBV20-1	NA	CSAGDRGPRAQYF	TGCAGTGCTGGGGACAGGGGGCCGAGGGCCCAGTACTTC
TRBJ1-2	TRBD1	TRBV5-1	NA	CASSLVTGGAGYTF	TGCGCCAGCAGCTTGGTGACAGGGGGTGCTGGCTACACCTTC
TRBJ2-2	TRBD1	TRBV7-8	many	CASSLVPGQGWYTGELFF	TGTGCCAGCAGCTTAGTTCCGGGACAGGGTTGGTACACCGGGGAGCTGTTTTTT